Here is one T cell receptor (beta chain) with its context. Its antigen is currently unknown. The CDR3 runs to 13 residues. CDR1 is LNHDA and CDR2 is SQIVND in the germline V gene (reference sequence). Trimming stripped 5 bases from V and 7 bases from J, with 12 bases between. This entry comes from a study of PD-1 blockade in mismatch repair-deficient tumors. Study in general: Patients had over 10 mismatch repair-deficient cancer types, all previously treated and progressing.

Mismatch repair deficiency was confirmed in all patients, by PCR or immunohistochemistry. Three pembrolizumab responders had their TCRs sequenced. Repertoires were generated with immunoSEQ multiplex PCR, while TCRdb's copy carries only in-frame clones and drops some. The sample lists 40,000 or so clones, 75% to 90% occurring once. Study results and limitations: Tumor-resident clones, often undetectable pretreatment in blood, expanded then contracted after pembrolizumab.

Sample: PBMCs, taken roughly nine months after starting pembrolizumab. This chain joins TRBV19 and TRBJ1-5; possibly TRBD1 for D (5 bases). This receptor was obtained from an adult with mismatch repair-deficient cancer. CDR3 sequence: CASSPRDLQPQHF. CDR3 nucleotide sequence: TGTGCCAGTAGTCCCAGGGATCTACAGCCCCAGCATTTT.